A single sample gave rise to the 31 T cell receptor beta chains below, sequenced in a study of OX40 agonist ivuxolimab in advanced cancers. Produced via immunoSEQ multiplex PCR; TCRdb's table is partial and in-frame only. Here the sample spans approximately 34,000 clones, 65% to 90% being singletons. Here the sequenced sample was CD4+ or CD8+ T cells sorted from blood, taken in a trial of the OX40 agonist ivuxolimab. The receptors stem from an adult with an advanced solid tumor such as melanoma, head and neck, liver or kidney cancer.

In DNA form, the CDR3 reads TGTGCCAGCAGTCGCTTTGGGACACAGACCTACGAGCAGTACTTC. Protein sequence: CASSRFGTQTYEQYF. The gene calls are TRBV6-5 and TRBJ2-7; a weak D match, TRBD1 (6 bases). The V and J ends lost 5 bases and 2 bases respectively, with 16 bases between them. There are 15 residues in the CDR3. The germline gives CDR1 MNHEY, CDR2 SVGAGI.

This clone is a singleton in its sample. This chain uses TRBV2 with TRBJ1-1; D uncertain. CDR3 length: 13 residues. The germline gives CDR1 SNHLY, CDR2 FYNNEI. The germline V and J ends were trimmed by 8 bases and 0 bases, with 10 bases remaining between them. The CDR3 region is CASLYYLNTEAFF. The CDR3 region has the DNA TGTGCCAGCCTTTACTACTTGAACACTGAAGCTTTCTTT.

The chain combines TRBV7-9 with TRBJ2-7; D is unclear. Trimming pared 4 bases from V and 4 bases from J, leaving 5 bases between. The length of the CDR3 is 11 residues. The germline V gene encodes CDR1 SEHNR and CDR2 FQNEAQ (reference sequence). CDR3 DNA: TGTGCCAGCAGCTCGCTGTACGAGCAGTACTTC. As protein: CASSSLYEQYF.

The CDR3 spells CASSDQGNTGELFF. In DNA form, the CDR3 reads TGTGCCAGCAGTGACCAGGGGAACACCGGGGAGCTGTTTTTT. This rearrangement joins TRBV2 to TRBJ2-2, with D maybe TRBD1 (5 bases). CDR3 length equals 14 residues. CDR1 SNHLY and CDR2 FYNNEI come from the germline V gene. Trimming cost V 3 bases and J 1 base, with 6 bases left between them.

This clone has just one count. V is TRBV7-2 and J is TRBJ2-5; 11 bases are shared with TRBD1. Germline values: CDR1 SGHTA, CDR2 FQGNSA. V lost 5 bases and J lost 2; bases outside the gene matches: 10. CDR3 length: 17 amino acids. CDR3 in amino acids: CASSRGQGAGTQETQYF. The CDR3 DNA follows: TGTGCCAGCAGCCGCGGACAGGGGGCAGGTACTCAAGAGACCCAGTACTTC. Filled out from reference TRBV7-2 and TRBJ2-5, the complete variable domain reads GAGVSQSPSNKVTEKGKDVELRCDPISGHTALYWYRQSLGQGLEFLIYFQGNSAPDKSGLPSDRFSAERTGGSVSTLTIQRTQQEDSAVYLCASSRGQGAGTQETQYFGPGTRLLVL.

The chain is built from TRBV5-6 and TRBJ1-2; D uncertain. Trimming left V 1 base short and J 0 bases short, with 10 bases between. The CDR3 is 15 amino acids. From germline, CDR1 is SGHDT and CDR2 YYEEEE. Here the CDR3 DNA reads TGTGCCAGCAGCTTGCCTCTGGGGACTAACTATGGCTACACCTTC. It yields the protein CASSLPLGTNYGYTF. Using reference TRBV5-6 and TRBJ1-2 for the parts outside the CDR3, the full variable domain is DAGVTQSPTHLIKTRGQQVTLRCSPKSGHDTVSWYQQALGQGPQFIFQYYEEEERQRGNFPDRFSGHQFPNYSSELNVNALLLGDSALYLCASSLPLGTNYGYTFGSGTRLTVV.

The genes are TRBV7-9 and TRBJ1-5; D not certain. This CDR3 spans 13 amino acids. From germline, CDR1 is SEHNR and CDR2 FQNEAQ (reference sequence). V lost 1 base to trimming and J lost 5 bases, with 6 bases between them. For the CDR3, the DNA is TGTGCCAGCAGCTTAGACGGGTATCAGCCCCAGCATTTT. Amino acid sequence: CASSLDGYQPQHF.

This chain links TRBV4-1 with TRBJ1-5; possible D gene TRBD1, 5 bases. V was shortened by 3 bases and J by 5 bases, with 14 bases between the two germline ends. This CDR3 comprises 15 residues. Germline assignment: CDR1 MGHRA and CDR2 YSYEKL. CDR3 amino acids: CASSQGEAGDQPQHF. The CDR3 DNA reads TGCGCCAGCAGCCAGGGGGAGGCCGGAGATCAGCCCCAGCATTTT.

The chain employs TRBV6-4 and TRBJ2-7, with TRBD1 identical over 7 bases. J gave up 3 bases and V 0 bases, and 5 bases lay outside the gene matches. This CDR3 comprises 15 residues. The V gene's germline CDR1 is MRHNA and CDR2 SNTAGT. As DNA, the CDR3 is TGTGCCAGCAGTGACTCGGGACAGACCGACTACGAGCAGTACTTC. It encodes CASSDSGQTDYEQYF.

The V call is TRBV7-2, the J call TRBJ2-3, with 9 bases lining up with TRBD2. V trimming: 1 base; J trimming: 5 bases; junction bases outside the gene matches: 4. This CDR3 comprises 15 residues. Germline V gene lookup returns CDR1 SGHTA and CDR2 FQGNSA. The CDR3 protein is CASSLDAGGLDTQYF. CDR3 DNA sequence: TGTGCCAGCAGCTTAGACGCGGGGGGGCTAGATACGCAGTATTTT.

The rearrangement uses TRBV6-5 and TRBJ2-3; no definite D call. CDR1 is MNHEY, CDR2 SVGAGI, per germline. The V gene lost 0 bases and the J gene lost 1 base, with 5 bases spanning the gap. The CDR3 runs to 14 residues. The CDR3 is CASSYSIGTDTQYF. In nucleotides, the CDR3 is TGTGCCAGCAGTTACTCGATCGGCACAGATACGCAGTATTTT.

Comment on this clone: Its ends do not fully match the called genes, so a read error is possible. The chain links TRBV12-5 to TRBJ2-2, with D hard to call. This CDR3 comprises 11 residues. CDR1 and CDR2 (germline): LGHNT, FRNRAP. Here the CDR3 reads CASVLTGELFF. Written as DNA, the CDR3 is TGTGCTAGTGTTTTGACAGGGGAGCTGTTTTTT.

The CDR3 here is CASSPITGLAGYEQYF. In DNA, the CDR3 is TGTGCCAGCTCACCAATCACAGGACTAGCGGGTTACGAGCAGTACTTC. The rearrangement links TRBV18 to TRBJ2-7, with TRBD2 identical over 11 bases. V shed 2 bases and J 4 bases; nucleotides not matched to a gene: 7. The CDR3 has 16 residues. Germline CDR1 is KGHSH and CDR2 is LQKENI.

The chain combines TRBV25-1 with TRBJ1-2; a possible D gene is TRBD1 (6 bases). V was cut by 2 bases and J by 5 bases, with 9 bases left in between. CDR1 and CDR2 from the germline V gene are MGHDK and SYGVNS. This CDR3 spans 13 amino acids. The CDR3: CASSEHGQYGYTF. The DNA of the CDR3 is TGTGCCAGCAGTGAACACGGACAGTATGGCTACACCTTC.

In this sample, this clone turned up a few times. This sequence joins TRBV5-1 and TRBJ2-2; TRBD1 aligns across 7 bases. CDR1 is SGHRS, CDR2 YFSETQ, per germline. The CDR3 length is 15 residues. V lost 4 bases and J lost 0; bases outside the gene matches: 3. CDR3 coding DNA: TGCGCCAGCAGCCGGGACAGCCCGAACACCGGGGAGCTGTTTTTT. Encoded protein: CASSRDSPNTGELFF.

The chain uses TRBV2 and TRBJ1-6; TRBD1 might be the D (5 bases). Trimming removed 8 bases at V and 7 bases at J, with 18 bases between. The V gene's germline CDR1 is SNHLY and CDR2 FYNNEI. The CDR3 extends over 15 amino acids. CDR3 nucleotide sequence: TGTGCCAGCCTCTGGGAGACAGCCAAAAATTCACCCCTCCACTTT. Protein sequence: CASLWETAKNSPLHF.

This chain uses TRBV6-6 with TRBJ1-5; D unresolved. Looked up from germline, CDR1 is MNHNY and CDR2 is SVGAGI (reference sequence). V lost 6 bases to trimming and J lost 4 bases, with 10 bases between them. The CDR3 contains 13 residues. The CDR3 reads CASRRDSNQPQHF. The CDR3 region has the DNA TGTGCCAGCAGGAGGGATAGTAATCAGCCCCAGCATTTT.

This clone was counted once. The chain employs TRBV7-8 and TRBJ1-6, with unresolved D. The CDR3 sequence is 13 residues long. Germline V lookup: CDR1 SGHVS, CDR2 FQNEAQ. V was shortened by 2 bases and J by 7 bases, with 6 bases between the two germline ends. CDR3 nucleotide sequence: TGTGCCAGCAGCTTACAGCCAAATTCACCCCTCCACTTT. It encodes CASSLQPNSPLHF.

This rearrangement joins TRBV5-5 to TRBJ1-5, with a weak D call TRBD1 (5 bases). V was pared by 0 bases and J by 9 bases, with 16 bases between. Germline-derived CDR1 and CDR2 are SGHKS and YYEKEE (reference sequence). The CDR3 contains 15 residues. The CDR3 loop is CASSLGQGLTAPQHF. The CDR3 DNA reads TGTGCCAGCAGCTTGGGGCAGGGCTTGACTGCGCCCCAGCATTTT.

The V call is TRBV11-2, the J call TRBJ2-7; no definite D call. V lost 1 base to trimming and J lost 4 bases, with 5 bases between them. This CDR3 is 12 amino acids long. The germline V gene encodes CDR1 SGHAT and CDR2 FQNNGV. The CDR3 DNA follows: TGTGCCAGCAGCTTAGTTCCTTACGAGCAGTACTTC. This codes for CASSLVPYEQYF.

This clone was seen more than once but under ten times. The chain employs TRBV27 and TRBJ2-5; D ambiguous. CDR1 is MNHEY, CDR2 SMNVEV, per germline (reference sequence). This CDR3 comprises 13 residues. The germline V and J ends were trimmed by 2 bases and 7 bases, with 11 bases remaining between them. Here the CDR3 reads CASSLPPPGTQYF. CDR3 sequence (DNA): TGTGCCAGCAGTTTACCCCCCCCCGGGACCCAGTACTTC.

V is TRBV6-5 and J is TRBJ1-5, with a possible D match to TRBD1 (5 bases). The V gene lost 7 bases and the J gene lost 4 bases, with 8 bases spanning the gap. CDR1 MNHEY and CDR2 SVGAGI come from the germline V gene. The CDR3 spans 12 residues. The CDR3 region is CASTGGNQPQHF. CDR3 nucleotides: TGTGCCAGCACTGGGGGAAATCAGCCCCAGCATTTT.

This clone was detected only once. The chain carries TRBV6-1 and TRBJ1-1; 9 bases agree with TRBD1. Germline V CDR1 and CDR2: MNHNS, SASEGT. The CDR3 contains 13 residues. V lost 6 bases, J lost 5 bases, and 4 bases stayed unmatched. This CDR3 is CASSADRGTEAFF. The CDR3 DNA sequence: TGTGCCAGCAGCGCGGACAGGGGAACTGAAGCTTTCTTT.

This clone was observed a handful of times. V is TRBV6-1 and J is TRBJ2-7; D uncertain. Per the germline V gene, CDR1 is MNHNS and CDR2 is SASEGT. CDR3 length equals 14 residues. Trimming shortened V by 6 bases and J by 2 bases, and 14 bases separated the two germline ends. DNA of the CDR3: TGTGCCAGCAGGGCGACCGTACAGACCTACGAGCAGTACTTC. Amino acid sequence: CASRATVQTYEQYF.

The chain recombines TRBV6-1 with TRBJ2-3; perhaps TRBD1 as D (6 bases). Germline V gene sequence: CDR1 MNHNS, CDR2 SASEGT. The CDR3 sequence is 16 residues long. V shed 2 bases and J shed 1 base, with 13 bases lying between them. CDR3 in DNA: TGTGCCAGCAGTGAAACTACGTCAGGGGGCACAGATACGCAGTATTTT. Protein: CASSETTSGGTDTQYF.

CDR3 nucleotide sequence: TGTGCCAGTAGTCCCTGGACAAGAGTGTTCATGAACACTGAAGCTTTCTTT. Protein sequence: CASSPWTRVFMNTEAFF. J is TRBJ1-1 and V is TRBV19; tentatively, D is TRBD1 (5 bases). The V end lost 5 bases, the J end lost 0 bases, and 19 bases lay between the germline ends. Per the germline V gene, CDR1 is LNHDA and CDR2 is SQIVND (reference sequence). This CDR3 contains 17 residues.

V and J are TRBV18 and TRBJ1-4; 7 nucleotides line up with TRBD1. The CDR3 loop spans 14 amino acids. Germline trimming cut 3 bases from V and 8 bases from J; bases unmatched to any gene: 6. Germline V gene lookup returns CDR1 KGHSH and CDR2 LQKENI. CDR3 DNA sequence: TGTGCCAGCTCACCGACAGGGTTTGGGGAAAAACTGTTTTTT. As protein: CASSPTGFGEKLFF.

The V call is TRBV30, the J call TRBJ2-5; the D gene is possibly TRBD2 (5 bases). The V gene lost 2 bases and the J gene lost 5 bases, with 15 bases spanning the gap. CDR1 is GTSNPN and CDR2 is SVGIG in the germline V gene (reference sequence). CDR3 length: 14 amino acids. CDR3 sequence reads: CAWSRGLVIETQYF. As DNA, the CDR3 is TGTGCCTGGAGTCGAGGGCTAGTGATTGAGACCCAGTACTTC.

The chain joins TRBV5-1 to TRBJ1-1; D gene uncertain. The CDR3 spans 12 residues. CDR1 and CDR2 (germline): SGHRS, YFSETQ. V lost 0 bases and J 12 bases, leaving 12 bases between the germline ends. CDR3 sequence: CASSLGGQRTFF. The CDR3, as DNA: TGCGCCAGCAGCTTGGGGGGTCAGCGAACTTTCTTT.

The rearrangement joins TRBV29-1 to TRBJ1-5, with TRBD1 matching over 9 bases. The CDR3 contains 13 residues. Per the germline V gene, CDR1 is SQVTM and CDR2 is ANQGSEA. V lost 2 bases, J lost 7 bases, and 3 bases stayed unmatched. The CDR3 loop is CSVETGGGQPQHF. In DNA, the CDR3 is TGCAGCGTTGAAACAGGGGGCGGGCAGCCCCAGCATTTT.

The genes are TRBV5-4 and TRBJ2-2; TRBD2 agrees at 9 bases. The CDR3 extends over 15 amino acids. The V and J ends lost 3 bases and 5 bases, in that order; junction bases with no gene match: 5. Germline values: CDR1 SGHNT, CDR2 YYREEE (reference sequence). The CDR3 sequence is CASSSGLAQTGELFF. DNA for the CDR3: TGTGCCAGCAGCTCCGGACTAGCGCAAACCGGGGAGCTGTTTTTT.